Listed here are 20 T cell receptor beta chains from one sample, sequenced in a study of T cells expressing NK-cell markers. TCRdb re-analyzed the 5' RACE reads; it lists each CDR3 protein once, without DNA. Its table lists about 430,000 distinct CDR3 sequences. The sample consisted of blood T cells: a sorted CD56 or NKG2C T cell subset, CD4+ or CD8+ T cells, or bulk PBMC T cells (not recorded which). The source of these receptors is a woman in her forties or fifties in good health.

J is TRBJ2-7 and V is TRBV10-1. Looked up from germline, CDR1 is WNHNN and CDR2 is SYGVQD (reference sequence). This CDR3 has 12 residues. The CDR3 sequence: CASSEGSYEQYF.

The V and J genes are TRBV5-5 and TRBJ1-2; no DNA is available, so the TRBD1 call from TCRdb remains unchecked. This CDR3 comprises 15 residues. Germline V gene data show CDR1 as SGHKS and CDR2 as YYEKEE (reference sequence). The CDR3 here is CASSLQVRDTYGYTF.

The chain recombines TRBV19 with TRBJ2-3; no DNA is available, so the TRBD2 call from TCRdb remains unchecked. This CDR3 is built from 19 residues. Germline V lookup: CDR1 LNHDA, CDR2 SQIVND (reference sequence). The CDR3 sequence: CASSIGGLAGGGGTDTQYF.

V is TRBV10-3 and J is TRBJ2-4; there is no DNA to check the TCRdb D call of TRBD1. Germline lookup yields CDR1 ENHRY and CDR2 SYGVKD. This CDR3 is 16 amino acids long. The CDR3: CAISEGPGASKNIQYF.

This CDR3 is CATSDLGSYNEQFF. V and J are TRBV24-1 and TRBJ2-1. This CDR3 has 14 residues. CDR1 is KGHDR and CDR2 is SFDVKD in the germline V gene.

This chain connects TRBV5-5 to TRBJ2-5; TCRdb's D gene call, TRBD2, goes unchecked for lack of DNA. In germline, CDR1 is SGHKS, CDR2 YYEKEE (reference sequence). CDR3 length: 15 amino acids. CDR3: CASSRAGGLTETQYF.

The V call is TRBV7-8, the J call TRBJ2-3. The CDR3 has 15 residues. Germline-derived CDR1 and CDR2 are SGHVS and FQNEAQ. CDR3: CASSLAQMFTDTQYF. The entire variable domain, with the rest obtained from reference TRBV7-8 and TRBJ2-3, is as follows: GAGVSQSPRYKVAKRGQDVALRCDPISGHVSLFWYQQALGQGPEFLTYFQNEAQLDKSGLPSDRFFAERPEGSVSTLKIQRTQQEDSAVYLCASSLAQMFTDTQYFGPGTRLTVL.

V gene TRBV20-1 combines with J gene TRBJ2-5; the TCRdb call, TRBD1, lacks DNA for checking. Germline V gene lookup returns CDR1 DFQATT and CDR2 SNEGSKA (reference sequence). CDR3 size: 16 residues. This CDR3 reads CSASRDAGTPQETQYF.

The V call is TRBV28, the J call TRBJ1-3; TCRdb's D gene call, TRBD1, goes unchecked for lack of DNA. CDR3 length: 15 amino acids. Germline assignment: CDR1 MDHEN and CDR2 SYDVKM. The CDR3 sequence is CASAGVGLGGNTIYF.

The chain links TRBV15 to TRBJ2-1; TCRdb selects TRBD2, and the lack of DNA leaves this call unchecked. The CDR3 contains 16 residues. Germline CDR1 and CDR2: LNHNV and YYDKDF (reference sequence). CDR3 sequence: CATSRDLASGRNEQFF.

The rearrangement uses TRBV2 and TRBJ1-2; TCRdb proposes TRBD1, but this gene call is untestable without DNA. From germline, CDR1 is SNHLY and CDR2 FYNNEI. The CDR3 contains 16 residues. The CDR3 sequence is CASSEVWQGGNYGYTF. The full variable domain, in which reference TRBV2 and TRBJ1-2 provide the parts outside the CDR3, is EPEVTQTPSHQVTQMGQEVILRCVPISNHLYFYWYRQILGQKVEFLVSFYNNEISEKSEIFDDQFSVERPDGSNFTLKIRSTKLEDSAMYFCASSEVWQGGNYGYTFGSGTRLTVV.

The genes are TRBV20-1 and TRBJ2-5. The CDR3 runs 13 residues. The V gene's germline CDR1 is DFQATT and CDR2 SNEGSKA (reference sequence). This CDR3 is CSARKNLEETQYF.

The chain employs TRBV5-1 and TRBJ2-3. The CDR3 has 14 residues. Germline-derived CDR1 and CDR2 are SGHRS and YFSETQ. The CDR3 is CASSADLGTDTQYF.

This chain links TRBV29-1 with TRBJ2-7; TCRdb's D call of TRBD2 is untestable without DNA. The CDR3 consists of 12 residues. The germline gives CDR1 SQVTM, CDR2 ANQGSEA. The CDR3 reads CSAAPSGEKQYF.

This chain joins TRBV27 and TRBJ2-4; TCRdb outputs TRBD1, but without DNA this stays unchecked. Germline lookup yields CDR1 MNHEY and CDR2 SMNVEV (reference sequence). The CDR3 has 14 amino acids. CDR3 loop: CASSYRDRVNIQYF.

The CDR3 spells CATSDTGREAFF. The chain uses TRBV24-1 and TRBJ1-1. Germline CDR1 and CDR2: KGHDR and SFDVKD. The CDR3 has 12 amino acids.

This rearrangement joins TRBV27 to TRBJ2-1; TCRdb picks TRBD1, but there is no DNA to check that call. CDR3 length: 15 residues. Germline loops: CDR1 MNHEY, CDR2 SMNVEV (reference sequence). CDR3 amino acids: CASRTAGTGYNEQFF.

The gene calls are TRBV27 and TRBJ1-2; TCRdb gives TRBD1 as the D gene, but with no DNA this cannot be confirmed. The CDR3 length is 15 residues. Germline V lookup: CDR1 MNHEY, CDR2 SMNVEV (reference sequence). The CDR3 is CASSFNPQGAYGYTF.

The gene calls are TRBV24-1 and TRBJ1-2; with no DNA, the TCRdb D assignment of TRBD1 cannot be verified. The CDR3 consists of 13 residues. CDR1 is KGHDR and CDR2 is SFDVKD in the germline V gene. CDR3 region: CATSKRQGDGYTF.

The chain joins TRBV27 to TRBJ2-2; lacking DNA, the TRBD1 call made by TCRdb goes unchecked. There are 17 residues in the CDR3. Germline V lookup: CDR1 MNHEY, CDR2 SMNVEV (reference sequence). CDR3 sequence: CASSFRRAGTGSGELFF.